These 17 T cell receptor beta chains share one sample of origin, sequenced in a study of blood T cell repertoires in COVID-19. Assay: immunoSEQ multiplex PCR; the TCRdb copy retains only in-frame clones and omits some. The profile shows around 330,000 clones, about 89% of them singletons. Sequenced material: PBMCs or T cells enriched from blood (not recorded which). The receptors were sampled from a middle-aged woman who had recovered from COVID-19.

This clone was recorded only once. The chain links TRBV28 to TRBJ1-5; TRBD1 agrees at 7 bases. This CDR3 has 17 amino acids. The V gene's germline CDR1 is MDHEN and CDR2 SYDVKM. The J segment lost 2 bases and the V segment lost 5 bases, leaving 12 bases of the junction unmatched. The CDR3 loop reads CASSTDREGPGNQPQHF. The CDR3 coding sequence is TGTGCCAGCAGTACCGACAGGGAAGGTCCCGGCAATCAGCCCCAGCATTTT.

The genes are TRBV7-2 and TRBJ1-2, with 12 bases lining up with TRBD1. Germline V CDR1 and CDR2: SGHTA, FQGNSA. The length of the CDR3 is 13 residues. Unmatched junction bases numbered 3, after V lost 4 bases and J lost 9 bases. CDR3 in amino acids: CASSSGQGASYTF. In nucleotides, the CDR3 is TGTGCCAGCAGCTCGGGACAGGGGGCAAGCTACACCTTC.

CDR3 amino acids: CACSGTGGEKLFF. DNA of the CDR3: TGTGCCTGTTCCGGGACAGGTGGGGAAAAACTGTTTTTT. The chain carries TRBV30 and TRBJ1-4; 8 nucleotides agree with TRBD1. The CDR3 extends over 13 amino acids. Germline CDR1 is GTSNPN and CDR2 is SVGIG (reference sequence). With 6 bases clipped from V and 8 bases from J, the junction kept 8 bases outside the gene matches.

This chain links TRBV7-6 with TRBJ2-1, with 9 bases that match TRBD2. The J segment lost 5 bases and the V segment lost 4 bases, leaving 12 bases of the junction unmatched. This CDR3 region has 17 residues. CDR1 SGHVS and CDR2 FNYEAQ come from the germline V gene. CDR3 bases: TGTGCCAGCAGCTCCCCCCGGGCGGGGGGGCCTGACAATGAGCAGTTCTTC. Its protein is CASSSPRAGGPDNEQFF.

DNA for the CDR3: TGTGCCAGCAGTTCGGGGGGGACAGTGAACACTGAAGCTTTCTTT. Its translation is CASSSGGTVNTEAFF. The rearrangement uses TRBV28 and TRBJ1-1, with TRBD1 matching over 7 bases. Germline V gene lookup returns CDR1 MDHEN and CDR2 SYDVKM. This CDR3 is built from 15 residues. Trimming took 4 bases from V and 0 from J; bases not matched to a gene: 5.

CDR3 loop: CASSLRTGGNTEAFF. The CDR3 DNA is TGCGCCAGCAGCTTAAGGACAGGTGGGAACACTGAAGCTTTCTTT. J is TRBJ1-1 and V is TRBV5-1; 7 nucleotides agree with TRBD1. This CDR3 comprises 15 residues. V was clipped by 2 bases and J by 1 base; unmatched bases: 5. The V gene's germline CDR1 is SGHRS and CDR2 YFSETQ.

The chain couples TRBV28 to TRBJ1-2; the match to TRBD1 covers 9 bases. From germline, CDR1 is MDHEN and CDR2 SYDVKM. V was pared by 5 bases and J by 7 bases, with 5 bases of the junction left unmatched. CDR3 length equals 13 residues. The CDR3, as DNA: TGTGCCAGCAGTCCTACAGGGGGCTCTGGCTACACCTTC. Protein product: CASSPTGGSGYTF.

The chain links TRBV7-2 to TRBJ1-2, with TRBD1 as a possible D gene (5 bases). This CDR3 has 14 amino acids. Germline V CDR1 and CDR2: SGHTA, FQGNSA. V dropped 2 bases and J dropped 4 bases, with 11 bases sitting between them. DNA for the CDR3: TGTGCCAGCAGCTTAATGGGGACTCTCTATGGCTACACCTTC. Its protein product is CASSLMGTLYGYTF.

Here the CDR3 DNA reads TGTGCCAGCTCACCAAGAGAGAACACTGAAGCTTTCTTT. It translates to CASSPRENTEAFF. This rearrangement joins TRBV18 to TRBJ1-1; no clear D gene. Trimming took off 2 bases at V and 1 base at J, with 5 bases between the two ends. Germline V lookup: CDR1 KGHSH, CDR2 LQKENI. CDR3 size: 13 residues.

The genes are TRBV24-1 and TRBJ2-2; 13 bases line up with TRBD2. With V trimmed by 2 bases and J by 5 bases, 7 bases remained unmatched. This CDR3 spans 18 amino acids. Germline loops: CDR1 KGHDR, CDR2 SFDVKD. The CDR3 DNA sequence: TGTGCCACCAGTGATTCCCGGACTAGCGGGAGAAGAACCGGGGAGCTGTTTTTT. It is translated as CATSDSRTSGRRTGELFF.

V and J are TRBV5-1 and TRBJ1-1; tentatively, D is TRBD1 (5 bases). Between the trimmed V and J ends, which lost 0 bases and 3 bases, there was a span of 12 bases. The CDR3 sequence is 15 residues long. From germline, CDR1 is SGHRS and CDR2 YFSETQ. The CDR3 is CASSLAGRVDTEAFF. The DNA for the CDR3 is TGCGCCAGCAGCTTGGCAGGCAGGGTGGACACTGAAGCTTTCTTT.

This clone has more than one count but fewer than ten. J is TRBJ2-1 and V is TRBV7-2; TRBD1 agrees at 7 bases. The CDR3 is made up of 13 amino acids. Germline V CDR1 and CDR2: SGHTA, FQGNSA. The V gene end was trimmed by 7 bases and the J gene end by 5 bases; junction bases not matched to a gene: 5. The chain's CDR3 is CASNVGQNNEQFF. In DNA form, the CDR3 reads TGTGCCAGCAACGTGGGACAGAACAATGAGCAGTTCTTC.

The V and J genes are TRBV7-8 and TRBJ2-2; TRBD2 might be the D (7 bases). This CDR3 region has 13 residues. Germline CDR1 and CDR2: SGHVS and FQNEAQ. Trimming removed 6 bases from V and 6 bases from J, with 11 bases in between. CDR3 sequence: CASRLGGAGELFF. As DNA, the CDR3 is TGTGCCAGCAGACTAGGGGGGGCCGGGGAGCTGTTTTTT.

V usage is TRBV11-2 and J usage is TRBJ2-7; 15 nucleotides line up with TRBD2. The J segment lost 0 bases and the V segment lost 0 bases, leaving 6 bases of the junction unmatched. CDR3 length: 19 amino acids. From germline, CDR1 is SGHAT and CDR2 FQNNGV. The CDR3 DNA sequence: TGTGCCAGCAGCTTAGATAAGGGACTAGCGGGGGGAACCTCCTACGAGCAGTACTTC. Translated: CASSLDKGLAGGTSYEQYF.

The gene calls are TRBV5-4 and TRBJ2-3; 8 bases are shared with TRBD2. This CDR3 contains 16 residues. Germline V gene data show CDR1 as SGHNT and CDR2 as YYREEE (reference sequence). After removal of 0 bases from V and 4 bases from J, the junction contained 7 bases not matched to a gene. The CDR3 is CASSLEEREIADTQYF. In DNA form, the CDR3 reads TGTGCCAGCAGCTTGGAGGAGCGGGAGATAGCAGATACGCAGTATTTT.

This sequence joins TRBV3-1 (or the pseudogene TRBV3-2) and TRBJ2-7; D is possibly TRBD2 (6 bases). The CDR3 has 17 residues. Trimming took 4 bases from V and 0 from J, leaving 19 bases between them. The germline V gene has CDR1 LGHDT and CDR2 YNNKEL (reference sequence). For the CDR3, the DNA is TGTGCCAGCAGCCTAACCCTTGGGGGGACGCTCTCCTACGAGCAGTACTTC. Translating it yields CASSLTLGGTLSYEQYF.

The chain combines TRBV7-6 with TRBJ1-2; 7 bases align to TRBD1. Per germline, CDR1 SGHVS and CDR2 FNYEAQ. The J segment lost 2 bases and the V segment lost 4 bases, leaving 4 bases of the junction unmatched. There are 14 residues in the CDR3. CDR3 in DNA: TGTGCCAGCAGCTGGACAGGAGAAAACTATGGCTACACCTTC. Amino acid sequence: CASSWTGENYGYTF.